This passage covers 3 T cell receptor beta chains from one sample sequenced in a study of beta chain features in type 1 diabetes (dated 2018 in TCRdb). The library relied on the immunoSEQ multiplex PCR assay. The High Capacity cDNA Reverse Transcription Kit was used to reverse transcribe all of the isolated RNA, meaning that expressed TCRB transcripts were what got sequenced. The table was pulled from immuneACCESS by TCRdb, which kept in-frame rearrangements only. Such tables lose some clones; where checked, under half of the loss comes from unresolved V genes, and the rest has no known cause. This sample gives more than 150,000 clones in total; about 9.8% of them show up just once. The ten largest clones add up to about 2.5% of the sample. Sequencing was done on a sample of central memory CD4+ T cells from blood. Source of these receptors: a woman aged 18-29 years in good health.

This chain connects TRBV5-1 to TRBJ2-1; 13 nucleotides line up with TRBD2. The V and J ends lost 4 bases and 10 bases, in that order; junction bases with no gene match: 8. CDR3 size: 15 residues. Per the germline V gene, CDR1 is SGHRS and CDR2 is YFSETQ. CDR3 nucleotides: TGCGCCAGCAGCCCGGGACTAGCGGGACGGAGGGAGCAGTTCTTC. Amino acid sequence: CASSPGLAGRREQFF.

The CDR3 DNA follows: TGCGCCAGCAGCGACAGGTCTGGGGCCAACGTCCTGACTTTC. It codes for CASSDRSGANVLTF. V is TRBV5-1 and J is TRBJ2-6, with D tentatively TRBD1 (6 bases). This CDR3 is 14 amino acids long. The germline V gene encodes CDR1 SGHRS and CDR2 YFSETQ. V was pared by 4 bases and J by 1 base, with 6 bases between.

The chain joins TRBV19 to TRBJ1-2, with 9 bases identical to TRBD1. The CDR3 length is 13 residues. Germline V gene lookup returns CDR1 LNHDA and CDR2 SQIVND (reference sequence). The ends lost 5 bases at V and 7 bases at J; junction bases unmatched: 5. CDR3 DNA sequence: TGTGCCAGTAGTCAACAGGGGGCTGTTGGCTACACCTTC. Translation gives CASSQQGAVGYTF.